The 28 T cell receptor beta chains presented below share a single source sample, sequenced in a study of shared clonotypes between healthy human individuals. TCRdb keeps only in-frame clones here, not all; method: immunoSEQ multiplex PCR. The data show about 2 million clones, 85% to 95% seen once. Sequenced sample: naive CD4+ T cells sorted from blood. As for subset: CD45RA+ positively selected. These receptors came from a man in his late teens or twenties in good health.

This clone was detected only once. This rearrangement joins TRBV29-1 to TRBJ2-1; TRBD2 aligns across 11 bases. The germline V gene encodes CDR1 SQVTM and CDR2 ANQGSEA. The CDR3 has 15 amino acids. V was clipped by 3 bases and J by 10 bases; unmatched bases: 11. CDR3 in amino acids: CSVEISGGASKEQFF. The CDR3, as DNA: TGCAGCGTTGAGATTAGCGGGGGGGCTTCAAAGGAGCAGTTCTTC.

The V gene is TRBV5-4, the J gene TRBJ2-1; D is unclear. V was clipped by 4 bases and J by 7 bases, with 21 bases between them. The CDR3 has 16 residues. Germline assignment: CDR1 SGHNT and CDR2 YYREEE (reference sequence). The CDR3 DNA reads TGTGCCAGCAGCCCCCCGGGTAATCTCCAGATAAATGAGCAGTTCTTC. It yields the protein CASSPPGNLQINEQFF.

V and J are TRBV7-8 and TRBJ2-7, with a tentative D call TRBD2 (6 bases). The ends were cut back, 0 bases at V and 0 bases at J, with 15 bases in the middle. Looked up from germline, CDR1 is SGHVS and CDR2 is FQNEAQ. The CDR3 length is 17 residues. DNA for the CDR3: TGTGCCAGCAGCTTAGCGCTGGCGGGGATGCCCTCCTACGAGCAGTACTTC. It translates to CASSLALAGMPSYEQYF. Based on the CDR3 plus reference TRBV7-8 and TRBJ2-7, the full variable domain is GAGVSQSPRYKVAKRGQDVALRCDPISGHVSLFWYQQALGQGPEFLTYFQNEAQLDKSGLPSDRFFAERPEGSVSTLKIQRTQQEDSAVYLCASSLALAGMPSYEQYFGPGTRLTVT.

As concerns this clone: The sample has other DNA sequences that encode this CDR3 too. The rearrangement uses TRBV12-5 and TRBJ2-2; possible D gene TRBD2, 5 bases. Germline V CDR1 and CDR2: LGHNT, FRNRAP. This CDR3 region has 14 residues. Trimming removed 2 bases at V and 2 bases at J, with 6 bases between. In DNA form, the CDR3 reads TGTGCTAGTGGTTTGACGGGAAACACCGGGGAGCTGTTTTTT. The encoded protein is CASGLTGNTGELFF.

This clone occurred once. The genes are TRBV14 and TRBJ2-7; D not resolved. Trimming stripped 0 bases from V and 1 base from J, with 10 bases between. The CDR3 extends over 15 amino acids. Germline CDR1 reads SGHDN; CDR2 reads FVKESK. The CDR3 spells CASSQDWPGSYEQYF. The DNA for the CDR3 is TGTGCCAGCAGCCAAGATTGGCCTGGTTCCTACGAGCAGTACTTC.

The chain carries TRBV30 and TRBJ2-7; 7 bases line up with TRBD2. The V gene end was trimmed by 8 bases and the J gene end by 5 bases; junction bases not matched to a gene: 9. CDR3 size: 12 residues. Germline values: CDR1 GTSNPN, CDR2 SVGIG (reference sequence). The CDR3 DNA follows: TGTGCCCGTTCCCCGGGGGGTAACGAGCAGTACTTC. It translates to CARSPGGNEQYF.

The chain has TRBV28 and TRBJ2-7, with D unclear. V lost 6 bases, J lost 0 bases, and 15 bases lay in between. The germline V gene has CDR1 MDHEN and CDR2 SYDVKM. The CDR3 contains 15 residues. CDR3 loop: CASSAPGHSSYEQYF. DNA of the CDR3: TGTGCCAGCAGCGCACCGGGCCACAGCTCCTACGAGCAGTACTTC. Full variable domain (rest looked up from reference TRBV28 and TRBJ2-7): DVKVTQSSRYLVKRTGEKVFLECVQDMDHENMFWYRQDPGLGLRLIYFSYDVKMKEKGDIPEGYSVSREKKERFSLILESASTNQTSMYLCASSAPGHSSYEQYFGPGTRLTVT.

The chain carries TRBV5-1 and TRBJ2-1; D unclear. V lost 3 bases, J lost 4 bases, and 14 bases lay in between. Looked up from germline, CDR1 is SGHRS and CDR2 is YFSETQ. The CDR3 covers 15 residues. The CDR3 bases are TGCGCCAGCAGCTCGGATGCAGACTGGTACAATGAGCAGTTCTTC. It codes for CASSSDADWYNEQFF.

J is TRBJ2-5 and V is TRBV19; D possibly matches TRBD1 or TRBD2 (5 bases each). Germline V gene sequence: CDR1 LNHDA, CDR2 SQIVND (reference sequence). The length of the CDR3 is 13 residues. V dropped 5 bases and J dropped 1 base, with 8 bases sitting between them. The CDR3: CASSSGTQETQYF. Here the CDR3 DNA reads TGTGCCAGTAGTTCCGGGACCCAAGAGACCCAGTACTTC.

This chain links TRBV7-8 with TRBJ1-1; a possible D gene is TRBD1 (6 bases). V gave up 5 bases and J gave up 1 base, with 8 bases separating them. The CDR3 runs 13 residues. The germline V gene has CDR1 SGHVS and CDR2 FQNEAQ. The CDR3 DNA follows: TGTGCCAGCAGCGTCAGGGGGAACACTGAAGCTTTCTTT. This codes for CASSVRGNTEAFF.

This clone was detected once. In the same sample, other DNA sequences code for this CDR3. The rearrangement links TRBV5-1 to TRBJ2-7; D remains unclear. Trimming left V 2 bases short and J 4 bases short, with 4 bases between. The CDR3 spans 11 residues. Germline V gives CDR1 SGHRS, CDR2 YFSETQ. The DNA of the CDR3 is TGCGCCAGCAGCTTAGGTTACGAGCAGTACTTC. This sequence encodes CASSLGYEQYF.

The chain carries TRBV19 and TRBJ2-3; D may be TRBD1 (6 bases). Germline V gene data show CDR1 as LNHDA and CDR2 as SQIVND (reference sequence). CDR3 length: 18 amino acids. Trimming removed 6 bases at V and 2 bases at J, with 24 bases between. The CDR3 nucleotides are TGTGCCAGTAGCCCAGGGGCCTCTTCCCCCCTTTTCACAGATACGCAGTATTTT. It yields the protein CASSPGASSPLFTDTQYF.

Comments on this clone: A much larger clone is a single base away; this may be a read error. V usage is TRBV30 and J usage is TRBJ1-2; D perhaps matches TRBD1 (5 bases). The CDR3 extends over 13 amino acids. Per germline, CDR1 GTSNPN and CDR2 SVGIG (reference sequence). The CDR3 reads CAWGRQGGYGYAF. The CDR3 coding sequence is TGTGCCTGGGGGCGCCAGGGAGGCTATGGCTACGCCTTC.

The chain carries TRBV7-3 and TRBJ1-5; D might be TRBD1 (5 bases). From germline, CDR1 is SGHTA and CDR2 FQGTGA. The CDR3 loop spans 14 amino acids. V dropped 5 bases and J dropped 5 bases, with 13 bases sitting between them. CDR3 sequence: CASSRQPPHQPQHF. In DNA, the CDR3 is TGTGCCAGCAGCCGACAGCCTCCCCATCAGCCCCAGCATTTT.

The rearrangement uses TRBV7-9 and TRBJ2-7, with 7 bases identical to TRBD2. Looked up from germline, CDR1 is SEHNR and CDR2 is FQNEAQ (reference sequence). The CDR3 contains 15 residues. V shed 2 bases and J 5 bases; nucleotides not matched to a gene: 9. The CDR3, as DNA: TGTGCCAGCAGCTTATTGGTGCAGGGAGGGAACGAGCAGTACTTC. Translated: CASSLLVQGGNEQYF.

V is TRBV30 and J is TRBJ2-2; D is perhaps TRBD1 or TRBD2 (5 bases each). Germline CDR1 and CDR2: GTSNPN and SVGIG (reference sequence). Trimming took off 3 bases at V and 7 bases at J, with 6 bases between the two ends. The CDR3 runs to 11 residues. The CDR3 region has the DNA TGTGCCTGGAGGGGGGTCGGGGAGCTGTTTTTT. Its protein product is CAWRGVGELFF.

The rearrangement joins TRBV6-5 to TRBJ1-1, with 7 bases aligning to TRBD1. CDR1 is MNHEY, CDR2 SVGAGI, per germline. There are 14 residues in the CDR3. After removal of 7 bases from V and 0 bases from J, the junction contained 5 bases not matched to a gene. The CDR3 region is CASNEQGMNTEAFF. CDR3 DNA: TGTGCCAGCAACGAACAGGGGATGAACACTGAAGCTTTCTTT.

The rearrangement uses TRBV5-5 and TRBJ1-6; TRBD1 matches at 8 bases. Germline V CDR1 and CDR2: SGHKS, YYEKEE (reference sequence). Losses at the gene ends were 5 bases for V and 7 bases for J; bases not matched to a gene: 11. This CDR3 is built from 16 residues. The CDR3: CASRTGEKERNSPLHF. The CDR3 nucleotides read TGTGCCAGCAGGACAGGGGAGAAGGAGAGGAATTCACCCCTCCACTTT.

The rearrangement joins TRBV6-5 to TRBJ2-7; perhaps TRBD2 as D (5 bases). V shed 9 bases and J shed 2 bases, with 14 bases lying between them. Germline values: CDR1 MNHEY, CDR2 SVGAGI. This CDR3 is built from 13 residues. CDR3 sequence (DNA): TGTGCCAGACTAGACGGAGATACCTACGAGCAGTACTTC. It codes for CARLDGDTYEQYF.

The chain links TRBV6-5 to TRBJ1-2; 10 nucleotides align to TRBD1. The ends lost 4 bases at V and 7 bases at J; junction bases unmatched: 3. The CDR3 extends over 13 amino acids. CDR1 and CDR2 from the germline V gene are MNHEY and SVGAGI. CDR3 bases: TGTGCCAGCAGTTTGACAGGGGGCCGTGGCTACACCTTC. Its protein product is CASSLTGGRGYTF.

This chain uses TRBV7-2 with TRBJ2-1; the D is unclear. The length of the CDR3 is 13 residues. V gave up 5 bases and J gave up 12 bases, with 17 bases separating them. Germline assignment: CDR1 SGHTA and CDR2 FQGNSA. The CDR3 nucleotides read TGTGCCAGCAGCCCGAACATTGGTTACGGGCAGTTCTTC. Its translation: CASSPNIGYGQFF.

The genes are TRBV5-1 and TRBJ1-1; D not resolved. In germline, CDR1 is SGHRS, CDR2 YFSETQ. This CDR3 comprises 15 residues. V gave up 0 bases and J gave up 5 bases, with 14 bases separating them. The CDR3 protein is CASSLGGVSETEAFF. As DNA, the CDR3 is TGCGCCAGCAGCTTGGGTGGGGTCTCCGAGACTGAAGCTTTCTTT.

This chain uses TRBV25-1 with TRBJ1-5; 9 positions agree with TRBD1. The CDR3 has 16 residues. Germline V lookup: CDR1 MGHDK, CDR2 SYGVNS. V lost 6 bases, J lost 1 base, and 7 bases stayed unmatched. DNA of the CDR3: TGTGCCAGCAGCCCCGGGACAGGGACCAGCAATCAGCCCCAGCATTTT. Its protein product is CASSPGTGTSNQPQHF.

The rearrangement links TRBV28 to TRBJ1-1; perhaps TRBD1 as D (6 bases). The CDR3 totals 12 residues. V was clipped by 9 bases and J by 1 base, with 9 bases between them. Germline V gene data show CDR1 as MDHEN and CDR2 as SYDVKM. DNA of the CDR3: TGTGCCAGTCTGGACAGGAACACTGAAGCTTTCTTT. Translated: CASLDRNTEAFF.

The rearrangement links TRBV5-6 to TRBJ2-1, with TRBD2 matching 8 bases. The trim removed 0 bases at V and 7 bases at J, leaving 6 bases unmatched. Germline-derived CDR1 and CDR2 are SGHDT and YYEEEE. This CDR3 contains 15 residues. The CDR3 nucleotides read TGTGCCAGCAGCTTGGATTTAGCGGGGTCGAATGAGCAGTTCTTC. Translated, it gives CASSLDLAGSNEQFF.

The V gene is TRBV5-1, the J gene TRBJ2-3; tentatively, D is TRBD1 (6 bases). V lost 5 bases and J 2 bases, leaving 18 bases between the germline ends. From germline, CDR1 is SGHRS and CDR2 YFSETQ. There are 16 residues in the CDR3. CDR3 sequence: CASRQGDELDTDTQYF. Here the CDR3 DNA reads TGCGCCAGCAGACAGGGCGACGAGTTGGACACAGATACGCAGTATTTT.

The chain carries TRBV5-1 and TRBJ2-2; D is perhaps TRBD1 (6 bases). Deletions cut 3 bases from V and 3 bases from J, with 12 bases between. Looked up from germline, CDR1 is SGHRS and CDR2 is YFSETQ. This CDR3 has 15 amino acids. CDR3 residues: CASSWTPGDTGELFF. The CDR3 DNA reads as TGCGCCAGCAGCTGGACCCCAGGGGACACCGGGGAGCTGTTTTTT.

Of note for this clone: Additional DNA sequences in this sample encode the identical CDR3. V gene TRBV18 combines with J gene TRBJ1-1; possible D gene TRBD1, 6 bases. V dropped 3 bases and J dropped 2 bases, with 10 bases sitting between them. The CDR3 is made up of 14 amino acids. Germline values: CDR1 KGHSH, CDR2 LQKENI. The CDR3 reads CASSPDRLNTEAFF. The CDR3 nucleotides read TGTGCCAGCTCACCGGACAGACTAAACACTGAAGCTTTCTTT.